This T cell receptor beta chain was recorded in a study of beta chain features in type 1 diabetes. General study findings and limits: All four CD4+ subsets of Type 1 diabetes patients contained TCRB CDR3s that were moderately but significantly shorter.

The CDR3 runs 13 residues. Trimming took off 9 bases at V and 9 bases at J, with 18 bases between the two ends. Germline V lookup: CDR1 LNHDA, CDR2 SQIVND (reference sequence). This clone has a handful of counts. What it binds is unknown. The entirety of the isolated RNA underwent reverse transcription, so expressed TCRB transcripts were sequenced. The repertoire was sequenced with immunoSEQ multiplex PCR; TCRdb's copy has only in-frame clones and lacks some. The table has 120,000 to 150,000 clones, around an eighth seen once. The specimen sequenced was central memory CD4+ T cells from blood. This chain uses TRBV19 with TRBJ2-4; D might be TRBD1 or TRBD2, each matching 7 bases. This TCR derives from a young man with type 1 diabetes. In DNA form, the CDR3 reads TGTGCCAGCCATCTCAGGGGGGGAAGCATTCAGTACTTC. It is translated as CASHLRGGSIQYF. Combining the CDR3 with reference TRBV19 and TRBJ2-4 gives the whole variable domain DGGITQSPKYLFRKEGQNVTLSCEQNLNHDAMYWYRQDPGQGLRLIYYSQIVNDFQKGDIAEGYSVSREKKESFPLTVTSAQKNPTAFYLCASHLRGGSIQYFGAGTRLSVL.